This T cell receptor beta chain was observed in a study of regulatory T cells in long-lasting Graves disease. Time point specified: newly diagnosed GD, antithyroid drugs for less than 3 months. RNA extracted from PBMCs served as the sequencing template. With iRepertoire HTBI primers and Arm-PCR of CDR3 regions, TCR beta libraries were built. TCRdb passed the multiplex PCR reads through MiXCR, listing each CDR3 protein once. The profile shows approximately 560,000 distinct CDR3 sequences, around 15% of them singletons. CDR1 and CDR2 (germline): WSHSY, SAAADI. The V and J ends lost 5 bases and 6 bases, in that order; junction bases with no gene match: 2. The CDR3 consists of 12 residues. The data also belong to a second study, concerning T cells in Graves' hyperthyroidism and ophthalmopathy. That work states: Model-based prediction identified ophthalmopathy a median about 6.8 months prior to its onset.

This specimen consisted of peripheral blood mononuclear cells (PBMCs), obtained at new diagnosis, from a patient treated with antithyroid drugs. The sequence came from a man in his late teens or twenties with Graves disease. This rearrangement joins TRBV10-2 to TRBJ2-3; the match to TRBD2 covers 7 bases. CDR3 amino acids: CASSHSGDTQYF. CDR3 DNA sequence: TGCGCCAGCAGTCATAGCGGGGATACGCAGTATTTT.